A selection of T cell receptor beta chains follows, all from one sample in a study of blood T cell repertoires in COVID-19. The assay was immunoSEQ multiplex PCR, and TCRdb's table has in-frame clones only and misses some. This table holds 300,000 to 400,000 clones, 70% to 90% found once. Material: peripheral blood. The receptors shown here come from a woman aged 25 to 45 with COVID-19, enrolled during active disease. CDR3s include the opening cysteine and the closing phenylalanine or tryptophan. Fields, in order: CDR3 protein, CDR3 DNA, clone size, J gene, V gene, D gene. D genes are given only for firm matches. Size is stated for part of the rows, as once, few or many counts, or as a class when the clone is expanded.

CDR3aa: CSVLTGTYEQYF; CDR3nt: TGCAGCGTTCTGACAGGGACCTACGAGCAGTACTTC; abundance: few; j_gene: TRBJ2-7; v_gene: TRBV29-1; d_gene: TRBD1
CDR3aa: CASSGLVTSSTDTQYF; CDR3nt: TGTGCCAGCAGCGGGCTTGTTACTTCTAGCACAGATACGCAGTATTTT; abundance: -; j_gene: TRBJ2-3; v_gene: TRBV7-2; d_gene: -
CDR3aa: CASSTYRDSGGTQYF; CDR3nt: TGTGCCAGCAGTACCTACCGGGACTCGGGGGGGACCCAGTACTTC; abundance: -; j_gene: TRBJ2-5; v_gene: TRBV2; d_gene: TRBD2
CDR3aa: CASSFLGGTDTQYF; CDR3nt: TGTGCCAGCAGCTTCCTGGGGGGAACAGATACGCAGTATTTT; abundance: -; j_gene: TRBJ2-3; v_gene: TRBV7-3; d_gene: -
CDR3aa: CASRSGSGNTIYF; CDR3nt: TGTGCCAGCAGGAGTGGCTCTGGAAACACCATATATTTT; abundance: -; j_gene: TRBJ1-3; v_gene: TRBV27; d_gene: -
CDR3aa: CASSDRFAQYF; CDR3nt: TGTGCCAGCTCAGACAGGTTCGCCCAGTACTTC; abundance: -; j_gene: TRBJ2-5; v_gene: TRBV18; d_gene: -
CDR3aa: CASSSGQYGNTIYF; CDR3nt: TGTGCCAGCAGCTCCGGACAGTACGGAAACACCATATATTTT; abundance: -; j_gene: TRBJ1-3; v_gene: TRBV11-2; d_gene: -
CDR3aa: CASSPGLAAYEQYF; CDR3nt: TGCGCCAGCAGCCCCGGCCTAGCGGCCTACGAGCAGTACTTC; abundance: -; j_gene: TRBJ2-7; v_gene: TRBV5-1; d_gene: TRBD2
CDR3aa: CASSLGYRDQETQYF; CDR3nt: TGCGCCAGCAGCTTGGGTTACAGGGATCAAGAGACCCAGTACTTC; abundance: -; j_gene: TRBJ2-5; v_gene: TRBV5-1; d_gene: -
CDR3aa: CATIGALGPSGYTF; CDR3nt: TGTGCCACCATTGGGGCCCTGGGGCCGTCTGGCTACACCTTC; abundance: -; j_gene: TRBJ1-2; v_gene: TRBV19; d_gene: -
CDR3aa: CASSLQEANTEAFF; CDR3nt: TGTGCCAGCAGCTTGCAGGAAGCGAACACTGAAGCTTTCTTT; abundance: few; j_gene: TRBJ1-1; v_gene: TRBV5-6; d_gene: -
CDR3aa: CASSPSGAPPQTQYF; CDR3nt: TGCGCCAGCAGCCCGAGCGGGGCGCCCCCCCAGACCCAGTACTTC; abundance: -; j_gene: TRBJ2-5; v_gene: TRBV5-1; d_gene: TRBD2
CDR3aa: CASSLGPLHFF; CDR3nt: TGTGCCAGCAGTTTAGGGCCCCTGCATTTCTTT; abundance: -; j_gene: TRBJ1-1; v_gene: TRBV12-3/TRBV12-4; d_gene: -
CDR3aa: CASSVVGLSTDTQYF; CDR3nt: TGTGCCAGCAGCGTAGTGGGCCTTAGCACAGATACGCAGTATTTT; abundance: -; j_gene: TRBJ2-3; v_gene: TRBV9; d_gene: -
CDR3aa: CASSHHTVVAGGRSSYNEQFF; CDR3nt: TGTGCCAGCAGCCACCATACGGTCGTAGCGGGGGGGAGGAGCTCCTACAATGAGCAGTTCTTC; abundance: -; j_gene: TRBJ2-1; v_gene: TRBV3-1/TRBV3-2; d_gene: TRBD2
CDR3aa: CASRSTPGLETQYF; CDR3nt: TGCGCCAGCAGATCGACACCGGGGTTAGAGACCCAGTACTTC; abundance: -; j_gene: TRBJ2-5; v_gene: TRBV5-1; d_gene: -
CDR3aa: CASSFLAGEARSPLHF; CDR3nt: TGTGCCAGCAGTTTTCTGGCGGGGGAGGCTAGGTCACCCCTCCACTTT; abundance: -; j_gene: TRBJ1-6; v_gene: TRBV27; d_gene: -
CDR3aa: CASSEALLSGYTF; CDR3nt: TGTGCCAGCAGTGAAGCGCTTCTGAGTGGCTACACCTTC; abundance: -; j_gene: TRBJ1-2; v_gene: TRBV2; d_gene: -
CDR3aa: CASSPRLNGYTF; CDR3nt: TGTGCCAGCAGCCCCAGACTAAATGGCTACACCTTC; abundance: few; j_gene: TRBJ1-2; v_gene: TRBV7-2; d_gene: -
CDR3aa: CASSQDMGTGDGYTF; CDR3nt: TGCGCCAGCAGCCAAGATATGGGGACAGGCGATGGCTACACCTTC; abundance: -; j_gene: TRBJ1-2; v_gene: TRBV4-3; d_gene: TRBD1
CDR3aa: CAISASPNTEAFF; CDR3nt: TGTGCCATCAGTGCGAGTCCGAACACTGAAGCTTTCTTT; abundance: -; j_gene: TRBJ1-1; v_gene: TRBV10-3; d_gene: -
CDR3aa: CASSLSAGGNEAFF; CDR3nt: TGCGCCAGCAGCTTGTCCGCAGGGGGTAATGAAGCTTTCTTT; abundance: few; j_gene: TRBJ1-1; v_gene: TRBV5-1; d_gene: TRBD1